This T cell receptor (beta chain) was sequenced in a study of blood T cell repertoires in COVID-19. Overall study: Spain, Italy and the United States supplied samples that represented acute and convalescent COVID-19. Sources were T cells, B-cell-depleted T cells, or PBMCs; the material itself was cDNA or gDNA.

Libraries were prepared by immunoSEQ multiplex PCR; TCRdb keeps only in-frame clonotypes and omits some of them. The sample contains some 330,000 clones, more than 75% of which appear only once. The V and J ends lost 3 bases and 6 bases respectively, with 9 bases between them. The CDR3 runs to 12 residues. CDR1 is SGHVS, CDR2 FQNEAQ, per germline. All enrollees were about 18 to 90 years old and from approximately 24 US areas. This clonotype was obtained from a man aged 40-50 years in a cohort exposed to, infected with or recovered from COVID-19 (not recorded which). V gene TRBV7-8 combines with J gene TRBJ2-7; D gene unclear. The sequenced sample was PBMCs or T cells enriched from blood (not recorded which). The CDR3 spells CASSFRRSEQYF. The DNA for the CDR3 is TGTGCCAGCAGCTTCAGAAGATCCGAGCAGTACTTC.